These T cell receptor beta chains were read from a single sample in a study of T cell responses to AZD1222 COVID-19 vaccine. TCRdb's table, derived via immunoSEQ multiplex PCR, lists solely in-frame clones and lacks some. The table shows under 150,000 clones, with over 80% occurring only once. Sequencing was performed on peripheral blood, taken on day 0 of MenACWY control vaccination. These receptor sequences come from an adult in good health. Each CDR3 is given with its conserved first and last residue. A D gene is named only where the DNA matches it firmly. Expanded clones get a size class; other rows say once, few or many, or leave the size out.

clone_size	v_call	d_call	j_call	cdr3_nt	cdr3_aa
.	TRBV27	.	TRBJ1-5	TGTGCCAGCAGTTTATCCGCAGCCCTAGGTCAGCCCCAGCATTTT	CASSLSAALGQPQHF
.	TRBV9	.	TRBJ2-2	TGTGCCAGCAGCGCGTACCAGGGGCGCACCGGGGAGCTGTTTTTT	CASSAYQGRTGELFF
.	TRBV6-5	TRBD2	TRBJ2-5	TGTGCCAGCACTGCGGGACTAGGGGTTTCTGAGACCCAGTACTTC	CASTAGLGVSETQYF
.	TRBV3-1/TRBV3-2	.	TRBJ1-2	TGTGCCAGCAGCCAAGATGGAGATGGCTACACCTTC	CASSQDGDGYTF
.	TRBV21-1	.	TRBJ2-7	TGTGCCAGGAGGGGGGATCTCGCCTACGAGCAGTACTTC	CARRGDLAYEQYF
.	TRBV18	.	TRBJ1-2	TGTGCCAGCTCACCACTTGACACTCTCAGCAACTATGGCTACACCTTC	CASSPLDTLSNYGYTF
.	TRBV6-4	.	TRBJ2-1	TGTGCCAGCAGTGAATGGACTGGGAAGCAGTTCTTC	CASSEWTGKQFF
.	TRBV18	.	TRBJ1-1	TGTGCCAGCTCACCACCCGCATCGGCAGCAAACACTGAAGCTTTCTTT	CASSPPASAANTEAFF
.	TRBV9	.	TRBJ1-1	TGTGCCAGCAGTATAGACAGCAACACTGAAGCTTTCTTT	CASSIDSNTEAFF
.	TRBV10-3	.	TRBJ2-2	TGTGCCTCCTCCTCGAACACCGGGGAGCTGTTTTTT	CASSSNTGELFF
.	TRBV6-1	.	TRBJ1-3	TGTGCCAGCAGTGAAGCGTTGATCTTGGGAGGAAACACCATATATTTT	CASSEALILGGNTIYF
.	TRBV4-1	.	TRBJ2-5	TGCGCCAGCAGCCTACAAGGACAACAAGAGACCCAGTACTTC	CASSLQGQQETQYF
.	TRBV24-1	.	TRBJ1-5	TGTGCCACCAGTGAGGCAGGAAGCGGCAATCAGCCCCAGCATTTT	CATSEAGSGNQPQHF
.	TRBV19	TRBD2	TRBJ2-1	TGTGCCAGTCGGCTATCTAGCGGGAATGAGCAGTTCTTC	CASRLSSGNEQFF
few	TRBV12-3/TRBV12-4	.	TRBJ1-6	TGTGCCAGCAGTTTAGGACCCTCACCCCTCCACTTT	CASSLGPSPLHF
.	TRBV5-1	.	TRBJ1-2	TGCGCCAGCAGGGTAGCAGGGCCTCAGGGCTATGGCTACACCTTC	CASRVAGPQGYGYTF
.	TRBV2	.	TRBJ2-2	TGTGCCAGCAGTGTGAGTCGCGCCGGGGAGCTGTTTTTT	CASSVSRAGELFF
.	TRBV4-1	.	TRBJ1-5	TGCGCCAGCAGCCAAGACGGTGTGGGCAATCAGCCCCAGCATTTT	CASSQDGVGNQPQHF
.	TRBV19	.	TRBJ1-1	TGTGCCAGTAGCCCAAGGACAGACGCAAACACTGAAGCTTTCTTT	CASSPRTDANTEAFF
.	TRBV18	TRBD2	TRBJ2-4	TGTGCCAGCTCATCCACCTCGGGCGGGAGGGCCGTACTGAACATTCAGTACTTC	CASSSTSGGRAVLNIQYF
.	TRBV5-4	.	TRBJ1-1	TGTGCCAGCAGCTTACAGGGTGGAACTGAAGCTTTCTTT	CASSLQGGTEAFF
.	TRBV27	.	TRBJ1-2	TGTGCCAGCAGTTTATCTTATACGTCCTATGGCTACACCTTC	CASSLSYTSYGYTF
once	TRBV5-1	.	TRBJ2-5	TGCGCCAGCAGCTTGGCCGGGCGGGAGACCCAGTACTTC	CASSLAGRETQYF
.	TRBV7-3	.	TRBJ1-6	TGTGCCAGCAGCTTAACCCCTGTGGGAAATTCACCCCTCCACTTT	CASSLTPVGNSPLHF
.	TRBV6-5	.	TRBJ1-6	TGTGCCAGCGGCGTGGCGCGCCTGGATTCACCCCTCCACTTT	CASGVARLDSPLHF
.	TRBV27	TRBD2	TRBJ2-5	TGTGCCAGCAGTAGACTACTAGGGCGGGAGGGCCCTGAGACCCAGTACTTC	CASSRLLGREGPETQYF
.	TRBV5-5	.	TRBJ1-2	TGTGCCAGCAGGAAGAAAGAGAAAGGGGATTATGGCTACACCTTC	CASRKKEKGDYGYTF
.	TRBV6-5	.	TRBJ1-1	TGTGCCAGCAGCCGGGGGGACACTGAAGCTTTCTTT	CASSRGDTEAFF
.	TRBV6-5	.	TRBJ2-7	TGTGCCAGCAGTTCCTCCTGGGAGAGGGCCCACGAGCAGTACTTC	CASSSSWERAHEQYF
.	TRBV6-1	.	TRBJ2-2	TGTGCCAGCAGTGAACAGGCCCGAGGCGGGGAGCTGTTTTTT	CASSEQARGGELFF